One and the same sample provided the 16 T cell receptor beta chains below, sequenced in a study of T cells expressing NK-cell markers. TCRdb re-called the 5' RACE reads and shows each CDR3 protein once, DNA omitted. Its listing shows about 390,000 distinct CDR3 sequences. Input material: blood T cells: a sorted CD56 or NKG2C T cell subset, CD4+ or CD8+ T cells, or bulk PBMC T cells (not recorded which). The origin of the receptors is a woman aged 45-65 years in good health.

Here the CDR3 reads CATSDRVIGSEETQYF. The V call is TRBV15, the J call TRBJ2-5; TCRdb designates TRBD1, a call that cannot be tested without DNA. Germline V gives CDR1 LNHNV, CDR2 YYDKDF (reference sequence). CDR3 length: 16 residues.

This chain connects TRBV20-1 to TRBJ2-1; TCRdb indicates TRBD2, and absent DNA this call remains unverified. The CDR3 has 16 amino acids. CDR1 is DFQATT, CDR2 SNEGSKA, per germline (reference sequence). The CDR3 sequence: CSAKPPRLAGGYEQFF.

The CDR3 region is CASRRTGMGIANQPQHF. J is TRBJ1-5 and V is TRBV28. Germline V lookup: CDR1 MDHEN, CDR2 SYDVKM. This CDR3 comprises 17 residues.

This rearrangement joins TRBV5-1 to TRBJ1-5. In germline, CDR1 is SGHRS, CDR2 YFSETQ. The CDR3 contains 14 residues. Here the CDR3 reads CASSRDGSNQPQHF. Full variable domain (remainder filled in from reference TRBV5-1 and TRBJ1-5): KAGVTQTPRYLIKTRGQQVTLSCSPISGHRSVSWYQQTPGQGLQFLFEYFSETQRNKGNFPGRFSGRQFSNSRSEMNVSTLELGDSALYLCASSRDGSNQPQHFGDGTRLSIL.

The gene calls are TRBV9 and TRBJ2-3; TCRdb's D gene call, TRBD2, goes unchecked for lack of DNA. This CDR3 comprises 17 residues. Germline V gives CDR1 SGDLS, CDR2 YYNGEE. The CDR3 loop is CASSVDPSGRAADTQYF.

J is TRBJ1-4 and V is TRBV5-1; TCRdb lists TRBD1, though no DNA is available to test this call. CDR1 is SGHRS, CDR2 YFSETQ, per germline. This CDR3 region has 15 residues. CDR3 sequence reads: CASSLESGANEKLFF.

The CDR3 sequence is CASSGGDGNIQYF. The chain couples TRBV12-3 or TRBV12-4 to TRBJ2-4; the D call of TRBD1 rests on TCRdb alone, since no DNA is present to check it. CDR3 size: 13 residues.

The genes are TRBV5-1 and TRBJ2-1; TCRdb outputs TRBD1, but without DNA this stays unchecked. This CDR3 contains 15 residues. The germline V gene encodes CDR1 SGHRS and CDR2 YFSETQ. The CDR3 reads CASSPWTPDLNEQFF.

This rearrangement joins TRBV11-2 to TRBJ1-5; TCRdb indicates TRBD1, and absent DNA this call remains unverified. The CDR3 covers 13 residues. Germline assignment: CDR1 SGHAT and CDR2 FQNNGV. This chain's CDR3 is CASVQGGNQPQHF.

The chain carries TRBV20-1 and TRBJ1-1. This CDR3 is built from 16 residues. Looked up from germline, CDR1 is DFQATT and CDR2 is SNEGSKA (reference sequence). The CDR3 region is CSARDFRDGANTEAFF.

The chain recombines TRBV5-1 with TRBJ2-5; lacking DNA, the TRBD2 call made by TCRdb goes unchecked. The CDR3 is 17 residues long. Germline V lookup: CDR1 SGHRS, CDR2 YFSETQ. CDR3 sequence reads: CASSFGTSGRAQETQYF.

This sequence joins TRBV14 and TRBJ2-1; the D gene TCRdb calls, TRBD1, cannot be checked with no DNA. The CDR3 is made up of 16 amino acids. CDR1 is SGHDN and CDR2 is FVKESK in the germline V gene. CDR3 sequence: CASSQARGGARNEQFF.

The chain uses TRBV4-1 and TRBJ2-4; TCRdb designates TRBD1, a call that cannot be tested without DNA. CDR3 length: 17 residues. Germline loops: CDR1 MGHRA, CDR2 YSYEKL. The CDR3 loop reads CASSQPGTGFPKNIQYF.

The chain is built from TRBV6-6 and TRBJ1-5; TCRdb selects TRBD1, and the lack of DNA leaves this call unchecked. Germline V lookup: CDR1 MNHNY, CDR2 SVGAGI (reference sequence). This CDR3 region has 14 residues. CDR3 amino acids: CASSYSEGAQPQHF.

The chain employs TRBV5-1 and TRBJ1-5. The CDR3 has 15 amino acids. Germline V CDR1 and CDR2: SGHRS, YFSETQ. The CDR3: CASSLSAGTNQPQHF.

This chain links TRBV4-1 with TRBJ2-7. This CDR3 is built from 14 residues. Germline V gives CDR1 MGHRA, CDR2 YSYEKL. The CDR3 reads CASSQDVAAQEQYF.